The present T cell receptor (beta chain) was sequenced within a study of beta chain features in type 1 diabetes. About the study: The patients were much like the healthy donors in age, gender and cell yields. General study points: In all four CD4+ subsets, TCRB CDR3 length was significantly, moderately reduced in type 1 diabetes.

CDR3 length: 15 amino acids. V gave up 3 bases and J gave up 0 bases, with 10 bases separating them. Per germline, CDR1 KGHSH and CDR2 LQKENI. In this sample, this clone turned up a few times. Its specificity is unknown. Sequenced material consisted of expressed TCRB transcripts (all of the isolated RNA was reverse transcribed). Here immunoSEQ multiplex PCR was the method, and the copy in TCRdb shows in-frame clones only, minus some. The table includes about 290,000 clones, around 7.3% detected once. Sequencing was carried out using central memory CD4+ T cells from blood. The origin of this receptor is a woman under 30 in good health. The chain is built from TRBV18 and TRBJ2-3, with TRBD2 as a possible D gene (5 bases). The chain's CDR3 is CASSPSGSSTDTQYF. CDR3 DNA: TGTGCCAGCTCACCCAGCGGCTCTAGCACAGATACGCAGTATTTT.